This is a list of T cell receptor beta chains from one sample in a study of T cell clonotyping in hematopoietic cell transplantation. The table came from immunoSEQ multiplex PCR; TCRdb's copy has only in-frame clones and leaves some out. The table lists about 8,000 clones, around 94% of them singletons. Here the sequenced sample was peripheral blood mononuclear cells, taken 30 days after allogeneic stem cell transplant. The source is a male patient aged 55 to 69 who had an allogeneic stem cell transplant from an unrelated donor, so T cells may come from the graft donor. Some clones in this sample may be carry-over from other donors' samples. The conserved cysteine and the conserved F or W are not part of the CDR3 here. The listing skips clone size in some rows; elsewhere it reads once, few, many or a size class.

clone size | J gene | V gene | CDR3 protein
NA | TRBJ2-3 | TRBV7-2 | ASSTSRLAGGYTDTQY
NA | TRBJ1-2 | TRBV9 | ASSPQTAPNYGYT
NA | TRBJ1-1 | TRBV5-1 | ASSLSQGGNTEAF
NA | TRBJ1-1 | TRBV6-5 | ASSYEGAHTEAF
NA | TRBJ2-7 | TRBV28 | ASTRTSGIY
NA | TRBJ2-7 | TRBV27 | ASSIQGAHEQY
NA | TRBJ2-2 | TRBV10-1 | ASKQGATGELF
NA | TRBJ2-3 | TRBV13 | ASREGLESDTQY
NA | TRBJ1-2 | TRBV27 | ASSNRGAIYT
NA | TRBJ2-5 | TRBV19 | ASSPGQGGTQY
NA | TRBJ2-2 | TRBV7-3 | ASSLTGLAGVGELF
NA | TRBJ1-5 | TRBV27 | ASSLTGTGDPQH
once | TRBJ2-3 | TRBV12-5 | ASGFRDRGTDTQY
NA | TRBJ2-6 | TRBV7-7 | ASSVRQQSRANVLT
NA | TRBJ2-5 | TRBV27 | ASSSHWTGQETQY
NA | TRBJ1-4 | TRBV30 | AWSDRGREKLF
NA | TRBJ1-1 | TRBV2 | ASSGHTEAF
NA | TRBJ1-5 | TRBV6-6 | ASSTDRGLSRPQH
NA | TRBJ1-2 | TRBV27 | ATGRTGEGYT
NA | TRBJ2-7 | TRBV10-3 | AISDPGTGAYEQY
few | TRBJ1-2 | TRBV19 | ASRLQLGTGAGYT
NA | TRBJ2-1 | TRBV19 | ASRAPASHSWRDELNEQF
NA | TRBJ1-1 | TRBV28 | ASRPWGGTEAF
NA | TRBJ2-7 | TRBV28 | ASRNSGSFYEQY
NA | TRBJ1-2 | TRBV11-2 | ASSSYNYGYT
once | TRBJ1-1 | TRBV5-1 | ASSLYGGQGTEAF
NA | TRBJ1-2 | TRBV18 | ASSLNGQGYGYT
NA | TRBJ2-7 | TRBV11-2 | ASSTRTSYEQY
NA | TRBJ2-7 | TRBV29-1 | SVLSGATYEQY
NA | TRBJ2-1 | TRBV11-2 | ASSLGSYNEQF
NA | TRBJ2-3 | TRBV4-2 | ASSQQRGSTDTQY
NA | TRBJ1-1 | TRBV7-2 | ASSFRQANTEAF
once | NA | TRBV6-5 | ASGQSYEQY
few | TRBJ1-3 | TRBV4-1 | ASSQEVRAAGNTIY
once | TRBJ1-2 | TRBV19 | ASTFLNGDLNYGYT
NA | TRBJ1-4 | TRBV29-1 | SVEEGLSPGEKLF
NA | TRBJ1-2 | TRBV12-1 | ASSRTSSERVNYGYT
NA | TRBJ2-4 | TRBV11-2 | ASTTWRLAGGRAKNIQY
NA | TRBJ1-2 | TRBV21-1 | ASNSKGYGYT
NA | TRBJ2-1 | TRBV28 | AAGSGPDNEQF
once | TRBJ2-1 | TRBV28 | ASSPTQGGYNEQF
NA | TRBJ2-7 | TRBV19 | ASSIGRSSYEQY
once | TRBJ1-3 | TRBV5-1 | ASSVTGINSGNTIY
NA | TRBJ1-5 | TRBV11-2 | ASSFSVNQPQH
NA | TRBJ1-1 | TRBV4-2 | ASSQKAYGPTKDTEAF
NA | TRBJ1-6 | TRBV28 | ASSLRSVPLH
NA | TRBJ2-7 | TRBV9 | ASSVVAGSYEQY
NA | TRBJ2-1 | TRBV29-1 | SEISGSSYNEQF
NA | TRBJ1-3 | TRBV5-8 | ASSPGQGARNTIY
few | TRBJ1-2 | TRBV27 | ASRQGNYGYT
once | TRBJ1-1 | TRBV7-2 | ASSPQTGVGTEAF
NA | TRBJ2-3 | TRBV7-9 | ASSVSTDTQY
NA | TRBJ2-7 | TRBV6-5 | ASSYSSGTYEQY
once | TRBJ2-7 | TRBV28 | ASSTRQGSTYEQY